The rows below give T cell receptor beta chains drawn from one sample of a study of blood T cell repertoires in COVID-19. Only in-frame clones appear in the TCRdb table, and some are missing; sequencing was by immunoSEQ multiplex PCR. The sample records roughly 65,000 clones, around 80% being singletons. The specimen was peripheral blood. These receptors originate from an elderly man with acute or convalescent COVID-19. CDR3s include the opening cysteine and the closing phenylalanine or tryptophan. D genes are given only for firm matches. A clone size is listed for some rows: how often the clone was seen (once, few, many), or a class if it is expanded.

>TRBJ1-1|TRBV6-5|few|15|TRBD1
TGTGCCAGCAGAACGGGACAGACGACGAACACTGAAGCTTTCTTT
CASRTGQTTNTEAFF
>TRBJ2-7|TRBV11-2|NA|15|NA
TGTGCCAGCAGGCGGCCGGGGCGGGGCGCCTACGAGCAGTACTTC
CASRRPGRGAYEQYF
>TRBJ2-3|TRBV5-1|NA|14|NA
TGCGCCAGCAGCTTGGCCCAGGATCCAGATACGCAGTATTTT
CASSLAQDPDTQYF
>TRBJ1-1|TRBV5-1|NA|15|TRBD1
TGCGCCAGCAGCTGGCGGACAGGGCGGGACACTGAAGCTTTCTTT
CASSWRTGRDTEAFF
>TRBJ2-7|TRBV12-3/TRBV12-4|NA|13|NA
TGTGCCAGCAGTTTCGCAAGCGTCGACGAGCAGTACTTC
CASSFASVDEQYF
>TRBJ2-5|TRBV4-2|once|18|TRBD2
TGTGCCAGCAGCCAAGATTTTTGGACTAGCGGGGGTAGGGAGACCCAGTACTTC
CASSQDFWTSGGRETQYF
>TRBJ2-3|TRBV19|NA|13|NA
TGTGCCAGCACTGCGGGGCTCCGGGATACGCAGTATTTT
CASTAGLRDTQYF
>TRBJ2-7|TRBV5-1|NA|15|TRBD1
TGCGCCAGCAGCCTCCAGGGACAGGGGACCTACGAGCAGTACTTC
CASSLQGQGTYEQYF
>TRBJ2-2|TRBV3-1/TRBV3-2|NA|14|NA
TGTGCCAGCAGTACCGGGAGAGACACCGGGGAGCTGTTTTTT
CASSTGRDTGELFF
>TRBJ2-7|TRBV6-1|NA|15|NA
TGTGCCAGCAGTGAAATGGAGGGGGCCTCCGCCGAGCAGTACTTC
CASSEMEGASAEQYF
>TRBJ1-3|TRBV14|NA|17|NA
TGTGCCAGCAGCCAAGACTACAGCCATCTCTCTGGAAACACCATATATTTT
CASSQDYSHLSGNTIYF
>TRBJ2-7|TRBV27|NA|15|TRBD1
TGTGCCAGCAGTGCCAGCCGGGACAGGGCCTACGAGCAGTACTTC
CASSASRDRAYEQYF
>TRBJ2-1|TRBV19|NA|16|TRBD2
TGTGCCAGTAGTACACCGGGACTAGCGGGAGAAAATGAGCAGTTCTTC
CASSTPGLAGENEQFF
>TRBJ1-5|TRBV24-1|NA|13|TRBD1
TGTGCCACGTCGAGGACAGGGAATCAGCCCCAGCATTTT
CATSRTGNQPQHF
>TRBJ2-2|TRBV30|NA|14|NA
TGTGCCTGGAGTGGTCTCAGGGGAACCGGGGAGCTGTTTTTT
CAWSGLRGTGELFF
>TRBJ2-4|TRBV5-1|NA|16|TRBD1
TGCGCCAGCAGCTTTGATGGGACAGGGGGTGAGAACATTCAGTACTTC
CASSFDGTGGENIQYF
>TRBJ1-3|TRBV7-2|NA|12|NA
TGTGCCAGCAGCTTAAGCCGAAACACCATATATTTT
CASSLSRNTIYF
>TRBJ2-1|TRBV4-2|medium-sized|15|TRBD2
TGTGCCAGCAGCGTCCTAGCGGGAGGGGTCAATGAGCAGTTCTTC
CASSVLAGGVNEQFF
>TRBJ2-5|TRBV7-9|once|16|NA
TGTGCCAGCAGCCATACGCCTGAAACTTCCCTCGGGACCCAGTACTTC
CASSHTPETSLGTQYF
>TRBJ1-1|TRBV5-6|NA|16|TRBD1
TGTGCCAGCAGCTTGGAGGACAGGGGCATGAACACTGAAGCTTTCTTT
CASSLEDRGMNTEAFF
>TRBJ1-2|TRBV7-2|NA|15|NA
TGTGCCAGCAGCCCTCAGGTCGGCTTAATCGATGGCTACACCTTC
CASSPQVGLIDGYTF
>TRBJ2-3|TRBV7-9|NA|16|TRBD1
TGTGCCAGCAGCCCTCCGGGACAGCGTTTGACAGATACGCAGTATTTT
CASSPPGQRLTDTQYF
>TRBJ2-1|TRBV9|NA|14|NA
TGTGCCAGCAGCCCGAGGACAGACAACAATGAGCAGTTCTTC
CASSPRTDNNEQFF
>TRBJ2-2|TRBV6-2/TRBV6-3|NA|16|NA
TGTGCCAGCAGCCTTTCCCGGGACTTATCCACCGGGGAGCTGTTTTTT
CASSLSRDLSTGELFF
>TRBJ1-2|TRBV7-2|NA|16|TRBD1
TGTGCCAGCAGCTACCAGGGGGGAATGGGTCTATATGGCTACACCTTC
CASSYQGGMGLYGYTF
>TRBJ1-1|TRBV2|once|13|NA
TGTGCCAGCAGTGTGGAGGGAGGTGCTGAAGCTTTCTTT
CASSVEGGAEAFF
>TRBJ2-3|TRBV10-3|NA|15|TRBD2
TGTGCCATCAGAAGCGGGAGCCCTTCCACAGATACGCAGTATTTT
CAIRSGSPSTDTQYF
>TRBJ2-1|TRBV18|NA|21|NA
TGTGCCAGCTCACCTTTCTCACCACTCGACGGCGGCCCAAGGTCCTACAATGAGCAGTTCTTC
CASSPFSPLDGGPRSYNEQFF
>TRBJ2-1|TRBV15|NA|14|TRBD1
TGTGCCACCGCAACGGGACAGTTATACAATGAGCAGTTCTTC
CATATGQLYNEQFF
>TRBJ1-3|TRBV19|NA|13|NA
NA
CASSILAGNTIYF
>TRBJ1-1|TRBV20-1|NA|14|NA
TGCAGTGCTGGTGGTGGACAGCTAAACACTGAAGCTTTCTTT
CSAGGGQLNTEAFF
>TRBJ1-3|TRBV6-5|few|15|NA
TGTGCCAGCGGTTGGGACAAGAGCTCTGGAAACACCATATATTTT
CASGWDKSSGNTIYF
>TRBJ1-1|TRBV9|NA|13|NA
TGTGCCAGCAGCGTAGCTACAGGGACTGAAGCTTTCTTT
CASSVATGTEAFF
>TRBJ1-5|TRBV14|NA|14|NA
TGTGCCAGCAGCCGCGGGGGTAGCAATCAGCCCCAGCATTTT
CASSRGGSNQPQHF
>TRBJ1-1|TRBV19|NA|15|TRBD1
TGTGCCAGTAAACCACGGCAGGGGGCAGCCACTGAAGCTTTCTTT
CASKPRQGAATEAFF
>TRBJ1-3|TRBV29-1|NA|12|NA
TGCAGCGTTGAAGGGCAGGGGAACACCATATATTTT
CSVEGQGNTIYF
>TRBJ2-7|TRBV29-1|NA|16|NA
TGCAGCGTTGAAGATTCGACAGGACCCTACTCCTACGAGCAGTACTTC
CSVEDSTGPYSYEQYF
>TRBJ2-7|TRBV28|NA|13|NA
TGTGCCAGCAGCCGGACAGTTACTTACGAGCAGTACTTC
CASSRTVTYEQYF
>TRBJ2-2|TRBV9|NA|14|TRBD1
TGTGCCAGCAGCGGGGACAGATTCACCGGGGAGCTGTTTTTT
CASSGDRFTGELFF
>TRBJ2-3|TRBV5-1|NA|16|NA
TGCGCCAGCAGCCCTGGACATACTGATGACACAGATACGCAGTATTTT
CASSPGHTDDTDTQYF
>TRBJ1-2|TRBV6-2/TRBV6-3|NA|14|TRBD1
TGTGCCAGCAGTTCCACAGGGGACCGATATGGCTACACCTTC
CASSSTGDRYGYTF
>TRBJ2-7|TRBV28|NA|15|TRBD2
TGTGCCGCCCACGATCGGGAGGCCAACTCCTACGAGCAGTACTTC
CAAHDREANSYEQYF
>TRBJ2-3|TRBV2|NA|15|TRBD1
TGTGCCAGCAGGATGCAGGGGGATATCGCAGATACGCAGTATTTT
CASRMQGDIADTQYF